Each of the 26 T cell receptor beta chains below was sequenced from the same sample in a study of T cell responses to AZD1222 COVID-19 vaccine. The data were produced by immunoSEQ multiplex PCR, yet TCRdb's version contains in-frame clones alone and is incomplete. The data show about 180,000 clones, 70% to 90% seen once. Source: peripheral blood, taken on day 0 of AZD1222 vaccination. The receptors were gathered from an adult in good health.

The V call is TRBV11-2, the J call TRBJ2-1; 10 nucleotides line up with TRBD2. V was pared by 0 bases and J by 6 bases, with 2 bases of the junction left unmatched. The CDR3 consists of 15 residues. Germline lookup yields CDR1 SGHAT and CDR2 FQNNGV. The CDR3 coding sequence is TGTGCCAGCAGCTTAGACGCTAGCGGGGGCAATGAGCAGTTCTTC. This gives the protein CASSLDASGGNEQFF.

The gene calls are TRBV7-3 and TRBJ2-1; D might be TRBD1 or TRBD2, each matching 6 bases. This CDR3 has 16 residues. CDR1 is SGHTA and CDR2 is FQGTGA in the germline V gene. The V end was cut by 5 bases, the J end by 7 bases, with 21 bases between. In DNA form, the CDR3 reads TGTGCCAGCAGCGCCTCCCTCTGGGGGGCCGGGAATGAGCAGTTCTTC. Translation gives CASSASLWGAGNEQFF.

This chain joins TRBV28 and TRBJ1-2; D remains unclear. The CDR3 extends over 12 amino acids. Germline CDR1 and CDR2: MDHEN and SYDVKM. Trimming took off 7 bases at V and 4 bases at J, with 10 bases between the two ends. The CDR3 sequence is CASNGVSYGYTF. Written as DNA, the CDR3 is TGTGCCAGCAACGGCGTTAGCTATGGCTACACCTTC.

The chain joins TRBV5-4 to TRBJ1-1, with 7 nucleotides matching TRBD1. There are 16 residues in the CDR3. Germline trimming cut 6 bases from V and 6 bases from J; bases unmatched to any gene: 17. Germline V lookup: CDR1 SGHNT, CDR2 YYREEE (reference sequence). CDR3 region: CASTLRGEVEGSEAFF. In DNA form, the CDR3 reads TGTGCCAGCACTCTCAGGGGGGAGGTAGAGGGGTCTGAAGCTTTCTTT. Based on the CDR3 plus reference TRBV5-4 and TRBJ1-1, the full variable domain is ETGVTQSPTHLIKTRGQQVTLRCSSQSGHNTVSWYQQALGQGPQFIFQYYREEENGRGNFPPRFSGLQFPNYSSELNVNALELDDSALYLCASTLRGEVEGSEAFFGQGTRLTVV.

The genes are TRBV28 and TRBJ1-6; no firm D call. V was trimmed by 2 bases and J by 0 bases, leaving 8 bases between them. CDR1 MDHEN and CDR2 SYDVKM come from the germline V gene. The CDR3 totals 16 residues. For the CDR3, the DNA is TGTGCCAGCAGTTTAATCGGGAGCTCCTATAATTCACCCCTCCACTTT. The encoded protein is CASSLIGSSYNSPLHF.

The gene calls are TRBV6-2 or TRBV6-3 and TRBJ2-5; D remains ambiguous. The CDR3 contains 14 residues. V was trimmed by 2 bases and J by 5 bases, leaving 12 bases between them. Germline V CDR1 and CDR2: MNHEY, SVGEGT. CDR3 sequence: CASSYRFTGETQYF. CDR3 DNA: TGTGCCAGCAGTTACAGGTTTACTGGGGAGACCCAGTACTTC.

The chain employs TRBV29-1 and TRBJ1-1; the D is unclear. Germline CDR1 SQVTM, CDR2 ANQGSEA. CDR3 size: 12 residues. With 7 bases removed from V and 1 base from J, the gap between germline ends came to 10 bases. The CDR3 reads CSAREGNTEAFF. CDR3 DNA: TGCAGCGCCAGAGAGGGGAACACTGAAGCTTTCTTT.

V and J are TRBV7-3 and TRBJ2-1; 11 positions agree with TRBD2. The CDR3 is 16 residues long. V lost 0 bases, J lost 7 bases, and 5 bases stayed unmatched. Germline values: CDR1 SGHTA, CDR2 FQGTGA. CDR3 DNA: TGTGCCAGCAGCTTAACCATTAGCGGGAGGGGGAATGAGCAGTTCTTC. Protein: CASSLTISGRGNEQFF.

The chain combines TRBV5-1 with TRBJ1-5; no definite D call. CDR1 SGHRS and CDR2 YFSETQ come from the germline V gene. Trimming left V 0 bases short and J 2 bases short, with 6 bases between. This CDR3 has 14 amino acids. The CDR3 DNA reads as TGCGCCAGCAGCTTGGCCGGTGGCAATCAGCCCCAGCATTTT. Its protein product is CASSLAGGNQPQHF. The complete variable domain, with remaining parts taken from reference TRBV5-1 and TRBJ1-5, reads KAGVTQTPRYLIKTRGQQVTLSCSPISGHRSVSWYQQTPGQGLQFLFEYFSETQRNKGNFPGRFSGRQFSNSRSEMNVSTLELGDSALYLCASSLAGGNQPQHFGDGTRLSIL.

This clone was counted once. The chain links TRBV28 to TRBJ1-5; 9 nucleotides agree with TRBD1. J lost 0 bases, V lost 5 bases, and 2 bases had no gene match. This CDR3 is built from 15 residues. Germline V gene sequence: CDR1 MDHEN, CDR2 SYDVKM. CDR3 amino acids: CASSNRGPSNQPQHF. CDR3 bases: TGTGCCAGCAGTAACAGGGGGCCTAGCAATCAGCCCCAGCATTTT.

The CDR3 nucleotides are TGTGCCAGCAGCCAAGAGCTCGTGGTCGGGGAGCTGTTTTTT. This sequence encodes CASSQELVVGELFF. V gene TRBV3-1 (or the pseudogene TRBV3-2) combines with J gene TRBJ2-2; D remains ambiguous. The CDR3 consists of 14 residues. Looked up from germline, CDR1 is LGHDT and CDR2 is YNNKEL (reference sequence). V was clipped by 0 bases and J by 7 bases, with 9 bases between them.

The chain couples TRBV23-1 to TRBJ2-3; no clear D gene. TRBV23-1 belongs to the ORF category, with a function that is uncertain. The V gene lost 3 bases and the J gene lost 4 bases, with 8 bases spanning the gap. The CDR3 totals 13 residues. The CDR3 nucleotides are TGCGCCAGCAGTCAGGTCAAGGCAGATACGCAGTATTTT. This gives the protein CASSQVKADTQYF.

The chain combines TRBV9 with TRBJ2-3; TRBD1 aligns across 12 bases. The germline V gene encodes CDR1 SGDLS and CDR2 YYNGEE. This CDR3 has 15 residues. Trimming took 4 bases from V and 6 from J; bases not matched to a gene: 6. The CDR3 DNA is TGTGCCAGCAGCCCGGGACAGGGGGCCTTCGATACGCAGTATTTT. Translating it yields CASSPGQGAFDTQYF.

DNA for the CDR3: TGTGCCTGGAGTGTAGGCTACGAGCAGTACTTC. Protein product: CAWSVGYEQYF. The chain joins TRBV30 to TRBJ2-7; D not resolved. The CDR3 covers 11 residues. V gave up 0 bases and J gave up 3 bases, with 3 bases separating them. The germline V gene encodes CDR1 GTSNPN and CDR2 SVGIG (reference sequence).

The chain combines TRBV5-4 with TRBJ1-2; TRBD1 aligns across 7 bases. The V gene's germline CDR1 is SGHNT and CDR2 YYREEE (reference sequence). The junction had 8 bases not matched to a gene; V was cut back by 3 bases and J by 3 bases. The CDR3 length is 15 residues. Here the CDR3 reads CASSSRGGADYGYTF. The CDR3 bases are TGTGCCAGCAGCTCGAGAGGGGGCGCGGACTATGGCTACACCTTC.

The J gene is TRBJ2-2, the V gene TRBV5-1, with D possibly being TRBD2 (6 bases). Germline V gene lookup returns CDR1 SGHRS and CDR2 YFSETQ. V gave up 0 bases and J gave up 7 bases, with 16 bases separating them. CDR3 length: 16 amino acids. CDR3 bases: TGCGCCAGCAGCTTGGCCGGGGGAAGGGCCAGCGGGGAGCTGTTTTTT. Translated: CASSLAGGRASGELFF.

V usage is TRBV5-1 and J usage is TRBJ2-6, with D possibly matching TRBD2 (5 bases). The CDR3 consists of 15 residues. The V and J ends lost 6 bases and 0 bases respectively, with 10 bases between them. CDR1 and CDR2 (germline): SGHRS, YFSETQ. CDR3 loop: CASTYAGSGANVLTF. The CDR3 bases are TGCGCCAGCACATATGCGGGCTCTGGGGCCAACGTCCTGACTTTC.

The chain employs TRBV7-3 and TRBJ2-1; 7 bases are a match to TRBD2. The CDR3 covers 15 residues. Trimming cost V 5 bases and J 4 bases; bases outside gene matches: 8. Looked up from germline, CDR1 is SGHTA and CDR2 is FQGTGA. The CDR3 loop reads CASSPPASGYNEQFF. The CDR3 DNA is TGTGCCAGCAGCCCCCCCGCTAGCGGATACAATGAGCAGTTCTTC. Variable domain in full (rest from reference TRBV7-3 and TRBJ2-1): GAGVSQTPSNKVTEKGKYVELRCDPISGHTALYWYRQSLGQGPEFLIYFQGTGAADDSGLPNDRFFAVRPEGSVSTLKIQRTERGDSAVYLCASSPPASGYNEQFFGPGTRLTVL.

This clone was seen just once. The rearrangement joins TRBV5-1 to TRBJ2-7; TRBD2 might be the D (5 bases). Germline-derived CDR1 and CDR2 are SGHRS and YFSETQ. CDR3 length equals 15 residues. The V gene lost 1 base and the J gene lost 2 bases, with 13 bases spanning the gap. The CDR3 region is CASSLSRLTTYEQYF. The CDR3, as DNA: TGCGCCAGCAGCTTGAGCCGACTAACTACCTACGAGCAGTACTTC.

This clone appeared once. The chain carries TRBV7-2 and TRBJ2-1; 8 bases are shared with TRBD2. J gave up 5 bases and V 3 bases, and 6 bases lay outside the gene matches. Germline V CDR1 and CDR2: SGHTA, FQGNSA. The CDR3 length is 15 residues. Here the CDR3 reads CASSFTGTRDNEQFF. The CDR3 bases are TGTGCCAGCAGCTTTACCGGGACTAGGGACAATGAGCAGTTCTTC.

The chain uses TRBV5-5 and TRBJ2-7; TRBD1 matches 8 bases. The trim removed 0 bases at V and 4 bases at J, leaving 9 bases unmatched. Per germline, CDR1 SGHKS and CDR2 YYEKEE (reference sequence). There are 16 residues in the CDR3. CDR3 sequence reads: CASSLEIGQGLYEQYF. The CDR3 DNA reads TGTGCCAGCAGCTTGGAGATCGGACAGGGACTTTACGAGCAGTACTTC. Full variable domain (remainder filled in from reference TRBV5-5 and TRBJ2-7): DAGVTQSPTHLIKTRGQQVTLRCSPISGHKSVSWYQQVLGQGPQFIFQYYEKEERGRGNFPDRFSARQFPNYSSELNVNALLLGDSALYLCASSLEIGQGLYEQYFGPGTRLTVT.

The chain uses TRBV19 and TRBJ1-5; perhaps TRBD1 as D (6 bases). V was cut by 4 bases and J by 1 base, with 11 bases left in between. This CDR3 has 15 amino acids. Germline loops: CDR1 LNHDA, CDR2 SQIVND (reference sequence). This CDR3 reads CASSTGRGSNQPQHF. The CDR3, as DNA: TGTGCCAGTAGTACCGGCAGGGGAAGCAATCAGCCCCAGCATTTT.

The chain combines TRBV6-6 with TRBJ1-1; 10 bases match TRBD1. Germline lookup yields CDR1 MNHNY and CDR2 SVGAGI (reference sequence). This CDR3 has 16 residues. J lost 5 bases, V lost 3 bases, and 9 bases had no gene match. The CDR3 loop reads CASSYSADRGRTEAFF. Here the CDR3 DNA reads TGTGCCAGCAGTTATTCAGCTGACAGGGGGCGGACTGAAGCTTTCTTT.

This chain links TRBV6-5 with TRBJ1-1; tentative D call: TRBD1 (6 bases). V gave up 6 bases and J gave up 3 bases, with 14 bases separating them. Germline CDR1 reads MNHEY; CDR2 reads SVGAGI. The CDR3 extends over 14 amino acids. CDR3 in amino acids: CASSPGGADTEAFF. CDR3 coding DNA: TGTGCCAGCAGCCCGGGGGGGGCTGACACTGAAGCTTTCTTT.

The chain couples TRBV9 to TRBJ2-7; TRBD1 agrees at 11 bases. Germline lookup yields CDR1 SGDLS and CDR2 YYNGEE. The ends lost 2 bases at V and 2 bases at J; junction bases unmatched: 21. This CDR3 is built from 21 residues. The CDR3 reads CASSVTCKGQGARYRTYEQYF. The CDR3 coding sequence is TGTGCCAGCAGCGTGACCTGTAAAGGACAGGGGGCCCGCTACCGAACCTACGAGCAGTACTTC.

The chain joins TRBV30 to TRBJ1-1, with D unclear. The CDR3 runs to 14 residues. Trimming stripped 3 bases from V and 3 bases from J, with 14 bases between. CDR1 is GTSNPN, CDR2 SVGIG, per germline (reference sequence). The CDR3 region is CAWSQRFRDTEAFF. The CDR3 DNA is TGTGCCTGGAGCCAAAGGTTTCGGGACACTGAAGCTTTCTTT.